These T cell receptor beta chains were read from a single sample in a study of a mutant IDH1 vaccine in newly diagnosed glioma. Assay used: immunoSEQ multiplex PCR; TCRdb lists only in-frame clones, some missing. The profile shows around 37,000 clones, just under 80% of them singletons. The material sequenced was PBMCs, taken from a glioma patient treated with radiotherapy, temozolomide or both. These receptors came from a man between 40 and 49 years old with glioma. Some clones in this sample may be carry-over from other donors' samples. The conserved cysteine and the conserved F or W are not part of the CDR3 here. The D gene is left open where the match is weak.

CDR3 protein,D gene,V gene
AWSEGLYNSPLH,.,TRBV30
ASSPSLRTDTQY,.,TRBV27
ASGTGSGELF,.,TRBV6-4
ASSQEWRDFYGYT,.,TRBV14
ASSDSEGGTGELF,.,TRBV6-4
ATQAGEITDTQY,TRBD2,TRBV10-3
ASSPRRSYGYT,.,TRBV5-6
ASSPPGTGVLYEQY,TRBD1,TRBV18
ASTPGLAGGRYEQY,TRBD2,TRBV10-3
ASHRGGGTEAF,TRBD1,TRBV5-4
ASSRLGAGNTEAF,.,TRBV7-9
ASSRGQGSPQH,TRBD1,TRBV6-5
ASTRGLQYNEQF,.,TRBV2
ASTPSWGAGNEQF,.,TRBV6-6
ASRNKGSYNEQF,.,TRBV19
ASGGTTTDTQY,.,TRBV5-1
SVGGTTEAYNEQF,.,TRBV29-1
AWSVGTYEQY,.,TRBV30
SEKGRNTEAF,.,TRBV29-1
ATRGVNTIY,.,TRBV6-7
ASSSQGFGEKLF,TRBD1,TRBV5-1
ASSPPSAGRTNEKLF,.,TRBV9
ASSYRGDNLYEQY,.,TRBV6-5
ASSWASPPSTDTQY,.,TRBV19
ATNNWATNEKLF,.,TRBV2
ASSFSGGRKTEAF,.,TRBV5-6
ASSLVQLSGGASNEQY,TRBD2,TRBV7-9
SVGGSGNTIY,.,TRBV29-1
ASSISAGTNYGYT,.,TRBV19
ASSVDRARSVDEQY,TRBD1,TRBV27
ASSPPGQGAHGYT,TRBD1,TRBV5-4
ASSGLLDAQETQY,.,TRBV19
ASSRSPTSGENIQY,TRBD2,TRBV5-1
ASSRGSILNTGELF,TRBD2,TRBV7-2
ASSSVPDTGELF,.,TRBV19
ASSTTRGRTEAF,.,TRBV5-1
ASSQIGEPGETQY,.,TRBV5-1
AFGDEKLF,.,TRBV30
AWTRPGTPTWGNTEAF,.,TRBV30
ASSLLAGGLSGANVLT,TRBD2,TRBV7-8
AIRTSQGDWTEAF,.,TRBV10-3
ASSFEGGGPDTQY,TRBD2,TRBV7-9
ASRGPRANSPLH,.,TRBV7-9
ASSVGGDLNNEQF,.,TRBV9
ASSQGPGELF,.,TRBV14
ASGDQETQY,.,TRBV19
ASSFMVKETQY,.,TRBV7-8
AWNFGGTVKQY,.,TRBV30
ASRHTRGGGNEQF,.,TRBV5-4
ASSQEVRGFTEAF,.,TRBV4-2
ASSEGPLFDQPQH,.,TRBV2
ASSLGGAPNTGELF,.,TRBV5-1
ASSLAGKIYDEQF,.,TRBV11-3
ASSLVQPNSPLH,.,TRBV11-1
ASSLRSGTEAF,.,TRBV7-7
ASSEALGQPQH,.,TRBV6-1